This TCR beta chain originates from a study of chemoradiotherapy in HPV16-positive cancers (dated by TCRdb to between 2021 and 2022). Context from the whole study: Candidate HPV-specific T-cell clones and common TCR motifs were defined through functional T-cell assays on cells from a couple of HPV16-positive patients. Whether T-cell immunity against the HPV oncoproteins E6 and E7 changes during chemoradiotherapy and whether survival is affected by this immunity were examined in the study. The candidate HPV-specific TCRs and motifs were subsequently tracked in TCR repertoires obtained from some 80 patients with HPV-related cancers. What the work shows at the level of the full study, not this receptor alone: The functional definition of HPV-specific T cells was derived from only two HPV16-positive patients, and the survival association was reported for HPV16-positive patients. Among HPV16-positive patients, expansion of HPV-responsive T cells during chemoradiotherapy was associated with better recurrence-free survival. Expansion of candidate HPV-specific clones and E7-related TCR motifs was observed in the tumor microenvironment during treatment, whereas no such expansion was observed for non-HPV-specific T cells.

Repertoires were sampled repeatedly over the course of chemoradiotherapy so that clonal expansion in the tumor microenvironment could be followed. Preparation of the library involved the immunoSEQ multiplex PCR assay. TCRdb re-hosts the immuneACCESS table, in-frame sequences only. Its copies lack some clones; in the studies checked, an unresolved V gene accounts for under half of them, and the cause for the rest is not known. In this sample the table shows fewer than 20,000 clones, 75% to 80% of which occur a single time. In total, the top ten clones hold roughly 9.8% of the sample. In the case of this clone: It has no known antigen specificity. Base qualities are missing; no much larger clone stands one base away.

There are 16 amino acids in the CDR3, from cysteine to phenylalanine inclusive. CDR3 DNA only is kept here, 48 bases in frame from base 1. CDR1 MNHEY and CDR2 SMNVEV were looked up in the germline V gene (reference sequence). V loses 2 bases at its end and J loses 2 bases; junction bases beyond the gene matches: 9. This specimen was collected from a patient who underwent chemoradiotherapy. The V and J genes are TRBV27 and TRBJ2-7, and 7 junction bases match TRBD1. The receptor comes from a human donor with HPV-associated anogenital cancer. The CDR3 has the sequence CASSLASAGGPYEQYF. The nucleotides are TGTGCCAGCAGTTTAGCGTCTGCAGGGGGTCCCTACGAGCAGTACTTC.